The 16 T cell receptor beta chains below come from one sample, sequenced in a study of CD8 T cells in ankylosing spondylitis. Each CDR3 protein gets one entry after TCRdb re-called the 5' RACE reads with MiXCR. This table has hundreds of thousands of distinct CDR3 sequences, 10% to 15% appearing once. Whole-study results and caveats: A TCR beta motif of fewer than ten highly homologous variants appeared characteristic of ankylosing spondylitis blood.

The antigens of these receptors remain unknown. The sequencing sample was made of blood, either unsorted or a sorted T cell fraction (not recorded which). These receptors came from a male donor with ankylosing spondylitis.

The rearrangement links TRBV12-3 or TRBV12-4 to TRBJ1-5; D unclear. The CDR3 has 15 amino acids. V was clipped by 7 bases and J by 0 bases, with 13 bases between them. CDR3 nucleotide sequence: TGTGCCAGCACCTTACGATCCTCTAGCAATCAGCCCCAGCATTTT. This sequence encodes CASTLRSSSNQPQHF.

This clonotype has only a few counts. The chain combines TRBV25-1 with TRBJ2-4, with D possibly being TRBD2 (5 bases). Germline V gene data show CDR1 as MGHDK and CDR2 as SYGVNS. Trimming removed 10 bases from V and 4 bases from J, with 14 bases in between. CDR3 size: 13 residues. The CDR3 is CATSAAGKNIQYF. Here the CDR3 DNA reads TGTGCCACCTCAGCGGCGGGTAAAAACATTCAGTACTTC. Variable domain in full (rest from reference TRBV25-1 and TRBJ2-4): EADIYQTPRYLVIGTGKKITLECSQTMGHDKMYWYQQDPGMELHLIHYSYGVNSTEKGDLSSESTVSRIRTEHFPLTLESARPSHTSQYLCATSAAGKNIQYFGAGTRLSVL.

The rearrangement joins TRBV5-1 to TRBJ1-2; D is unclear. The CDR3 is made up of 14 amino acids. The germline gives CDR1 SGHRS, CDR2 YFSETQ. Trimming stripped 4 bases from V and 6 bases from J, with 16 bases between. In nucleotides, the CDR3 is TGCGCCAGCAGCCCCGGGGAGCGGTGGAATGGCTACACCTTC. This translates into CASSPGERWNGYTF.

The rearrangement uses TRBV7-9 and TRBJ2-3; 9 bases line up with TRBD2. The germline gives CDR1 SEHNR, CDR2 FQNEAQ (reference sequence). Unmatched junction bases numbered 11, after V lost 5 bases and J lost 5 bases. The CDR3 length is 16 residues. CDR3: CASSAWTSANLDTQYF. The CDR3 nucleotides read TGTGCCAGCAGCGCCTGGACTAGCGCCAACCTAGATACGCAGTATTTT.

The V and J genes are TRBV29-1 and TRBJ2-7; weak D call: TRBD2 (5 bases). The CDR3 totals 13 residues. Trimming took 3 bases from V and 6 from J, leaving 15 bases between them. Germline V lookup: CDR1 SQVTM, CDR2 ANQGSEA. Here the CDR3 reads CSVDQGKRGEQYF. CDR3 DNA: TGCAGCGTTGATCAAGGTAAACGGGGCGAGCAGTACTTC.

This chain joins TRBV30 and TRBJ1-5; no clear D. In germline, CDR1 is GTSNPN, CDR2 SVGIG (reference sequence). The ends were cut back, 0 bases at V and 5 bases at J, with 11 bases in the middle. The CDR3 runs to 14 residues. CDR3 DNA: TGTGCCTGGAGTGTGGGTCGGATTTATCAGCCCCAGCATTTT. Translated, it gives CAWSVGRIYQPQHF.

This clonotype occurred many times. The V gene is TRBV5-6, the J gene TRBJ1-2, with 7 bases that match TRBD1. There are 15 residues in the CDR3. Germline V gene lookup returns CDR1 SGHDT and CDR2 YYEEEE. J was trimmed by 8 bases and V by 1 base; bases with no gene match: 11. This CDR3 reads CASSLPETGPSGYTF. The CDR3 DNA is TGTGCCAGCAGCTTGCCCGAGACAGGGCCGAGCGGCTACACCTTC.

The DNA of the CDR3 is TGCAGTGCTAGAGGCACTAGCGTGAGCACAGATACGCAGTATTTT. Its translation: CSARGTSVSTDTQYF. The J gene is TRBJ2-3, the V gene TRBV20-1, with TRBD2 identical over 7 bases. The V gene's germline CDR1 is DFQATT and CDR2 SNEGSKA (reference sequence). This CDR3 has 15 residues. Trimming cost V 1 base and J 0 bases; bases outside gene matches: 4.

Many counts were recorded for this clonotype. This chain connects TRBV29-1 to TRBJ2-5; D gene unclear. The V end lost 5 bases, the J end lost 1 base, and 8 bases lay between the germline ends. The CDR3 is 12 amino acids. Germline CDR1 and CDR2: SQVTM and ANQGSEA. CDR3: CSVSGFQETQYF. The DNA for the CDR3 is TGCAGCGTTTCTGGATTCCAAGAGACCCAGTACTTC.

This clonotype has a handful of counts. The chain combines TRBV7-2 with TRBJ1-5, with a weak D call TRBD1 (5 bases). V shed 5 bases and J shed 0 bases, with 11 bases lying between them. The CDR3 covers 15 residues. Germline CDR1 and CDR2: SGHTA and FQGNSA. CDR3 protein: CASSRRQNSNQPQHF. In DNA, the CDR3 is TGTGCCAGCAGCCGTCGACAGAATAGCAATCAGCCCCAGCATTTT.

The chain links TRBV6-5 to TRBJ2-1; D uncertain. V dropped 0 bases and J dropped 3 bases, with 9 bases sitting between them. The germline CDR1 and CDR2 sequences are MNHEY and SVGAGI. The CDR3 has 15 amino acids. CDR3 DNA: TGTGCCAGCAGTTACTCTGCGGAGTACTACAATGAGCAGTTCTTC. Translation gives CASSYSAEYYNEQFF.

This clonotype was counted a few times. The chain combines TRBV20-1 with TRBJ2-5; tentative D call: TRBD2 (7 bases). Trimming stripped 3 bases from V and 4 bases from J, with 15 bases between. Germline V gene lookup returns CDR1 DFQATT and CDR2 SNEGSKA (reference sequence). CDR3 length: 14 residues. CDR3 in amino acids: CSARGGAEGETQYF. The CDR3 DNA is TGCAGTGCTAGGGGGGGGGCCGAAGGAGAGACCCAGTACTTC.

This clonotype has ten or more counts. The J gene is TRBJ2-7, the V gene TRBV29-1; D not certain. Trimming stripped 4 bases from V and 7 bases from J, with 17 bases between. Germline-derived CDR1 and CDR2 are SQVTM and ANQGSEA. The CDR3 totals 13 residues. The CDR3, as DNA: TGCAGCGTTGCGCCGTTGGCTCCTAGAGAGCAGTACTTC. It specifies CSVAPLAPREQYF.

This clonotype was picked up a small number of times. The chain joins TRBV20-1 to TRBJ1-4; D unresolved. CDR1 DFQATT and CDR2 SNEGSKA come from the germline V gene (reference sequence). V lost 5 bases, J lost 1 base, and 8 bases lay in between. CDR3 length equals 13 residues. The DNA for the CDR3 is TGCAGTGCTGAGGCCCTAACTAATGAAAAACTGTTTTTT. This encodes CSAEALTNEKLFF.

This clonotype was observed a few times. The gene calls are TRBV5-5 and TRBJ1-2; perhaps TRBD1 as D (6 bases). V gave up 0 bases and J gave up 4 bases, with 10 bases separating them. Per germline, CDR1 SGHKS and CDR2 YYEKEE (reference sequence). This CDR3 spans 14 amino acids. In nucleotides, the CDR3 is TGTGCCAGCAGCTTGGTGGGGACAACCTATGGCTACACCTTC. Protein sequence: CASSLVGTTYGYTF.

J is TRBJ2-1 and V is TRBV20-1; possible D gene TRBD2, 6 bases. V lost 3 bases, J lost 12 bases, and 21 bases lay in between. The CDR3 is 14 residues long. Per germline, CDR1 DFQATT and CDR2 SNEGSKA (reference sequence). The CDR3 DNA sequence: TGCAGTGCTAGCACCGGGACTGTCATCACTGTGCAGTTCTTC. Translated: CSASTGTVITVQFF.